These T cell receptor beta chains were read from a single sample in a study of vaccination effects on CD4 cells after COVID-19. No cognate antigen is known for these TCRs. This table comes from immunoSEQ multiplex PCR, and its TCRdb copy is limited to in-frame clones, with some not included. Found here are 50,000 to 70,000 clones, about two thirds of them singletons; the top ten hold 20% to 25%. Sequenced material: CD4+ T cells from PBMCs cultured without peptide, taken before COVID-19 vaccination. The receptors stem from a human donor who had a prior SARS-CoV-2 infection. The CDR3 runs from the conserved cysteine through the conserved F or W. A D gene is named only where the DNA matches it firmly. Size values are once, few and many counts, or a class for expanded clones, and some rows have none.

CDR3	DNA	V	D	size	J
CASSFHTGSWTDTQYF	TGTGCCAGCAGCTTCCACACAGGGAGTTGGACAGATACGCAGTATTTT	TRBV6-2/TRBV6-3	.	.	TRBJ2-3
CASSPPGTERYSYEQYF	TGTGCCAGCTCACCACCCGGGACAGAGAGATACTCCTACGAGCAGTACTTC	TRBV18	TRBD1	.	TRBJ2-7
CASSTQVNTEAFF	TGTGCCAGCAGTACACAGGTTAACACTGAAGCTTTCTTT	TRBV25-1	.	.	TRBJ1-1
CASTKRREETQYF	TGTGCCAGCACCAAGAGGCGGGAAGAGACCCAGTACTTC	TRBV12-3/TRBV12-4	.	.	TRBJ2-5
CASSQTGGWETQYF	TGTGCCAGCAGCCAAACAGGGGGCTGGGAGACCCAGTACTTC	TRBV6-5	TRBD1	.	TRBJ2-5
CASTKQGTGETQYF	TGTGCCAGCACTAAACAGGGGACGGGGGAGACCCAGTACTTC	TRBV2	TRBD1	.	TRBJ2-5
CASSKLGRVDLKSSYNEQFF	TGTGCCAGCAGCAAATTGGGAAGAGTGGACCTCAAAAGCTCCTACAATGAGCAGTTCTTC	TRBV21-1	.	.	TRBJ2-1
CASSEARSDRVGEQYF	TGTGCCAGCAGTGAAGCTCGATCGGACAGGGTCGGGGAGCAGTACTTC	TRBV6-1	TRBD1	few	TRBJ2-7
CASSEAWGVYNSPLHF	TGTGCCAGCAGTGAAGCTTGGGGGGTCTATAATTCACCCCTCCACTTT	TRBV6-1	.	.	TRBJ1-6
CASSFSMGELFF	TGTGCCAGCAGCTTTTCTATGGGGGAGCTGTTTTTT	TRBV7-9	.	.	TRBJ2-2
CASSSQGGNQPQHF	TGTGCCAGCAGCTCACAGGGGGGCAATCAGCCCCAGCATTTT	TRBV7-2	TRBD1	.	TRBJ1-5
CATHTTGEKLTYEQYF	TGTGCCACGCACACTACTGGGGAAAAACTTACCTACGAGCAGTACTTC	TRBV6-6	.	.	TRBJ2-7
CASSLQQDNEQFF	TGTGCCAGCAGCTTGCAGCAGGACAATGAGCAGTTCTTC	TRBV5-5	.	.	TRBJ2-1
CASSVLGQGDSPLHF	TGTGCCAGCAGTGTTCTGGGCCAGGGGGATTCACCCCTCCACTTT	TRBV16	TRBD1	few	TRBJ1-6
CATSPPGTSGGRTDTQYF	TGTGCCACCAGTCCTCCCGGGACTAGCGGGGGACGCACAGATACGCAGTATTTT	TRBV24-1	TRBD2	.	TRBJ2-3
CSATVLNTIYF	TGCAGTGCTACTGTGCTGAACACCATATATTTT	TRBV20-1	.	few	TRBJ1-3
CASSPTAGGVRDYGYTF	TGTGCCAGCTCACCAACGGCTGGGGGAGTTCGGGACTATGGCTACACCTTC	TRBV18	.	few	TRBJ1-2
CASSLGTGNPETQYF	TGCGCCAGCAGCTTAGGGACAGGGAATCCGGAGACCCAGTACTTC	TRBV5-1	TRBD1	.	TRBJ2-5
CASSGNPQETQYF	TGTGCCAGCAGCGGGAACCCCCAAGAGACCCAGTACTTC	TRBV9	.	.	TRBJ2-5
CASSSGPADTQYF	TGTGCCAGCAGTTCTGGTCCGGCAGATACGCAGTATTTT	TRBV9	.	.	TRBJ2-3
CASTLTNTGGGEETQYF	TGTGCCAGCACCCTAACAAATACAGGGGGCGGCGAAGAGACCCAGTACTTC	TRBV7-9	TRBD1	.	TRBJ2-5
CASSALPGNGEAFF	TGTGCCAGCAGCGCTTTACCGGGGAATGGTGAAGCTTTCTTT	TRBV9	.	.	TRBJ1-1
CATSDLPNYEQYF	TGTGCCACCAGTGATTTGCCAAACTACGAGCAGTACTTC	TRBV24-1	.	.	TRBJ2-7
CASSQVVGRASGNTIYF	TGTGCCAGCAGCCAAGTAGTGGGCAGGGCCTCTGGAAACACCATATATTTT	TRBV4-2	.	.	TRBJ1-3
CASSYSFRDTGELFF	TGCGCCAGCAGCTACAGTTTCCGGGACACCGGGGAGCTGTTTTTT	TRBV5-1	.	.	TRBJ2-2
CASSLGERTYNEQFF	TGTGCCAGCAGCTTAGGGGAGAGGACCTACAATGAGCAGTTCTTC	TRBV7-8	.	.	TRBJ2-1
CASSYSAEVSGYTF	TGTGCCAGCAGTTACTCGGCGGAGGTCAGTGGCTACACCTTC	TRBV6-2/TRBV6-3	.	.	TRBJ1-2
CASSFSYGETQYF	TGTGCCAGCAGCTTTTCTTACGGAGAGACCCAGTACTTC	TRBV11-2	.	.	TRBJ2-5
CASSLAGSRGWGKETQYF	TGTGCCAGCAGCTTGGCCGGGTCGAGGGGATGGGGGAAAGAGACCCAGTACTTC	TRBV5-4	.	.	TRBJ2-5
CASSSPWGYNTEAFF	TGTGCCAGCAGCTCTCCATGGGGGTACAACACTGAAGCTTTCTTT	TRBV21-1	.	few	TRBJ1-1
CASSLGGVGTEAFF	TGTGCCAGCAGCTTGGGGGGAGTAGGGACTGAAGCTTTCTTT	TRBV11-3	.	.	TRBJ1-1
CASSKLAGTQYF	TGTGCCAGCAGTAAACTAGCGGGTACGCAGTATTTT	TRBV6-5	TRBD2	.	TRBJ2-3
CASSKTGVEETQYF	TGTGCCAGTAGCAAGACTGGAGTCGAAGAGACCCAGTACTTC	TRBV19	.	.	TRBJ2-5
CASSFDRVQSEQYF	TGTGCCAGCAGCTTTGACAGGGTACAGAGCGAGCAGTACTTC	TRBV5-6	TRBD1	.	TRBJ2-7
CASSLAKGVTNSPLHF	TGTGCCAGCAGCTTGGCCAAGGGGGTCACGAATTCACCCCTCCACTTT	TRBV5-5	.	.	TRBJ1-6
CASSGGGAGYGYTF	TGTGCCAGCTCGGGGGGTGGGGCTGGCTATGGCTACACCTTC	TRBV2	.	once	TRBJ1-2
CASSLNRGNEQFF	TGTGCCAGCAGCTTGAACAGGGGGAATGAGCAGTTCTTC	TRBV7-6	TRBD1	.	TRBJ2-1